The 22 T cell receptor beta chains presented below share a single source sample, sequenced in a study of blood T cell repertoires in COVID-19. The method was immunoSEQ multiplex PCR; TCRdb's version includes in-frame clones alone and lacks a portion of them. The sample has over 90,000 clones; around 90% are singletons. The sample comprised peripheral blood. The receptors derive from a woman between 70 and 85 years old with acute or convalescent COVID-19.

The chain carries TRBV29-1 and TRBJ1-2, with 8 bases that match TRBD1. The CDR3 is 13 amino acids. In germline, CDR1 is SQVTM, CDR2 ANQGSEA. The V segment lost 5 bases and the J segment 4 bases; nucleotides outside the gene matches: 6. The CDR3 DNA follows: TGCAGCGTTCACCCGGGACAGGCCTATGGCTACACCTTC. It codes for CSVHPGQAYGYTF.

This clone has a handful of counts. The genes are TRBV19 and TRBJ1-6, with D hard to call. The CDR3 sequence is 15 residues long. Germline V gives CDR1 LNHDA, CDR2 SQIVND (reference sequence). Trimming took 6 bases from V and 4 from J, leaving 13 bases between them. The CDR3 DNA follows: TGTGCCAGTAGGATGGGCCGCGGGTATAATTCACCCCTCCACTTT. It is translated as CASRMGRGYNSPLHF.

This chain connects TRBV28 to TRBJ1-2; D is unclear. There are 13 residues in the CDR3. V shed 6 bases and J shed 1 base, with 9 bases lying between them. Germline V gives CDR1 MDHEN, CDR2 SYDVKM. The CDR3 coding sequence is TGTGCCAGCAGCACGGGATTTAACTATGGCTACACCTTC. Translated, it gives CASSTGFNYGYTF.

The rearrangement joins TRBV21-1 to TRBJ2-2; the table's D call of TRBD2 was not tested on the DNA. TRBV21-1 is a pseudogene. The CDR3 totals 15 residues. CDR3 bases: TGTGCCAGCAGCAAGGTATCCCCCGGCACCGGGGAGCTGTTTTTT. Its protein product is CASSKVSPGTGELFF.

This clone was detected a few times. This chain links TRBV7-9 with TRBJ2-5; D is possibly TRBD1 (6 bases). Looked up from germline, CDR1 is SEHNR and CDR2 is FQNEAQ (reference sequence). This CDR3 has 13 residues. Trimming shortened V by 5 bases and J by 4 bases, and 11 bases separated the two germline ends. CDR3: CASSRQGLETQYF. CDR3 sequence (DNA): TGTGCCAGCAGCCGGCAGGGGTTAGAGACCCAGTACTTC.

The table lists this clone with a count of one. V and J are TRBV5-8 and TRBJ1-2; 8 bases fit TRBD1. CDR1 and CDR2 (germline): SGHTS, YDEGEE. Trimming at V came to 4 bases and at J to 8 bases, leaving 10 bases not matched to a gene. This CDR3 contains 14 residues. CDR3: CASSIDRGSRGYTF. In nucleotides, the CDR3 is TGTGCCAGCAGCATAGACAGGGGCTCGAGGGGCTACACCTTC. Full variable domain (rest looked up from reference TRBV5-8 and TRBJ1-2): EAGVTQSPTHLIKTRGQQATLRCSPISGHTSVYWYQQALGLGLQFLLWYDEGEERNRGNFPPRFSGRQFPNYSSELNVNALELEDSALYLCASSIDRGSRGYTFGSGTRLTVV.

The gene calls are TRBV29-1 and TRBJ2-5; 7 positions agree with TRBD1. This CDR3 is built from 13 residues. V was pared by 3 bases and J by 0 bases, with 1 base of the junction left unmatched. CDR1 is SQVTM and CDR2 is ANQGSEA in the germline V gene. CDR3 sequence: CSVEDRHQETQYF. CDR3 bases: TGCAGCGTTGAGGACAGGCACCAAGAGACCCAGTACTTC.

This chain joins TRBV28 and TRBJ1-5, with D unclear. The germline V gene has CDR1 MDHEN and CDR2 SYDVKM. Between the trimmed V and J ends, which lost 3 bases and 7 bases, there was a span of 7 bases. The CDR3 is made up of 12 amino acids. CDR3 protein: CASSFSGQPQHF. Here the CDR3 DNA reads TGTGCCAGCAGTTTTTCAGGACAGCCCCAGCATTTT.

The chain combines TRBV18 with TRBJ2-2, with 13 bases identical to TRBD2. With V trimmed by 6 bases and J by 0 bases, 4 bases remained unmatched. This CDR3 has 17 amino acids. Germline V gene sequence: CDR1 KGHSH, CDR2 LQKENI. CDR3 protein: CASSRTSGGTNTGELFF. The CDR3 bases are TGTGCCAGCTCGAGGACTAGCGGGGGAACGAACACCGGGGAGCTGTTTTTT.

CDR3 nucleotide sequence: TGCAGTGTCCCCGCTGGAAACACCATATATTTT. Residues: CSVPAGNTIYF. The V call is TRBV20-1, the J call TRBJ1-3; no clear D. With 7 bases removed from V and 2 bases from J, the gap between germline ends came to 6 bases. CDR3 length: 11 amino acids. Germline CDR1 reads DFQATT; CDR2 reads SNEGSKA (reference sequence).

The CDR3 here is CATHSPSNYGYTF. For the CDR3, the DNA is TGTGCCACGCACAGCCCCTCAAACTATGGCTACACCTTC. V gene TRBV6-5 combines with J gene TRBJ1-2; D gene uncertain. Germline values: CDR1 MNHEY, CDR2 SVGAGI. V was trimmed by 10 bases and J by 2 bases, leaving 14 bases between them. CDR3 size: 13 residues.

CDR3 sequence reads: CASSPPGTENTEAFF. For the CDR3, the DNA is TGTGCCAGCAGCCCCCCCGGGACAGAGAACACTGAAGCTTTCTTT. The chain couples TRBV7-9 to TRBJ1-1; 7 bases match TRBD1. CDR1 is SEHNR, CDR2 FQNEAQ, per germline (reference sequence). Germline trimming cut 5 bases from V and 1 base from J; bases unmatched to any gene: 7. The CDR3 loop spans 15 amino acids.

CDR3 sequence: CASSRQASPDETQYF. The CDR3 nucleotides read TGCGCCAGCAGCCGACAGGCTAGCCCCGACGAGACCCAGTACTTC. The J gene is TRBJ2-5, the V gene TRBV5-1; tentative D call: TRBD1 (6 bases). Per the germline V gene, CDR1 is SGHRS and CDR2 is YFSETQ. The CDR3 runs to 15 residues. The V gene lost 4 bases and the J gene lost 5 bases, with 18 bases spanning the gap.

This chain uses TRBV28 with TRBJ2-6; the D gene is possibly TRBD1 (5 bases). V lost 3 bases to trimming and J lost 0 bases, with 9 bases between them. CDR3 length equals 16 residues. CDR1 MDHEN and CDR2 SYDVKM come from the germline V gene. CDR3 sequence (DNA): TGTGCCAGCAGTTTCGCAGGGTACTCTGGGGCCAACGTCCTGACTTTC. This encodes CASSFAGYSGANVLTF.

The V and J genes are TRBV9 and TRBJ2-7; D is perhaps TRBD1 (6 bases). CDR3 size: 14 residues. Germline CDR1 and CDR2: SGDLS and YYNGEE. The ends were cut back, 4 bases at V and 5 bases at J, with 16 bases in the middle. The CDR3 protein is CASSQGLASNEQYF. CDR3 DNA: TGTGCCAGCAGCCAGGGGCTAGCTTCCAACGAGCAGTACTTC.

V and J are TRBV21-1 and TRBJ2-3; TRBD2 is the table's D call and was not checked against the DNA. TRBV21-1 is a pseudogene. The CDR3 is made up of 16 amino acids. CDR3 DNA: TGTGCCAGCAGCAAAGATACGGGAGTGGGGCCAGATACGCAGTATTTT. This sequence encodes CASSKDTGVGPDTQYF.

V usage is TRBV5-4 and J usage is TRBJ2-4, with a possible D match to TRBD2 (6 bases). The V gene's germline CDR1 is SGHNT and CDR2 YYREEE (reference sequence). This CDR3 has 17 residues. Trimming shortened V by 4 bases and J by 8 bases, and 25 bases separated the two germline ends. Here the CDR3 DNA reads TGTGCCAGCAGCACAGGTCCCGGGACTTCCCTGGAGGACATTCAGTACTTC. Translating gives CASSTGPGTSLEDIQYF.

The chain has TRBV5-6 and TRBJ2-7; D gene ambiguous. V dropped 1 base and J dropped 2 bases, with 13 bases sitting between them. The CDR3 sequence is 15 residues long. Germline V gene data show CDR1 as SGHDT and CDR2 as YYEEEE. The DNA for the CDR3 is TGTGCCAGCAGCTTGTCCTACAGAGACCCCTACGAGCAGTACGTC. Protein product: CASSLSYRDPYEQYV.

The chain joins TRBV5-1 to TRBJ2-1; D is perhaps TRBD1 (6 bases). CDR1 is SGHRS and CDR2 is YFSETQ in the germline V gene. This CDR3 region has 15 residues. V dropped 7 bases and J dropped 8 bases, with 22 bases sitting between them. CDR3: CASRGGQREGDEQFF. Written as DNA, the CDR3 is TGCGCCAGCCGCGGAGGACAGAGAGAGGGCGATGAGCAGTTCTTC.

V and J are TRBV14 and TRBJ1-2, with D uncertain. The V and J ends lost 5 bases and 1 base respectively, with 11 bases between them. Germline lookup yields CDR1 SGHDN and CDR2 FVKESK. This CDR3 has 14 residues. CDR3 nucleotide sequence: TGTGCCAGCAGCAAGGAAGCGTTTAACTATGGCTACACCTTC. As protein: CASSKEAFNYGYTF.

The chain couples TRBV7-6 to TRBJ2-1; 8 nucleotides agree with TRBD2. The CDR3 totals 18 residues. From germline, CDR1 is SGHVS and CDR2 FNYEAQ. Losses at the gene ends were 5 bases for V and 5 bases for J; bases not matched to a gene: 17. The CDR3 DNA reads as TGTGCCAGCAGCAGAGGCGTGGCGGGGGGAACTCCTAACAATGAGCAGTTCTTC. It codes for CASSRGVAGGTPNNEQFF.

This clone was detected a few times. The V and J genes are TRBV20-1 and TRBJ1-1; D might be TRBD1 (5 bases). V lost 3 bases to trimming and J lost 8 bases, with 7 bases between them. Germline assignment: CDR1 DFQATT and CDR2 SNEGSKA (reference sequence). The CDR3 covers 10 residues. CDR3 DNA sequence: TGCAGTGCTAGCGGACAAGAAGCTTTCTTT. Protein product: CSASGQEAFF.